The entry that follows covers one T cell receptor beta chain sequence. These data come from a study of cytomegalovirus exposure and HLA in healthy donors. The V gene's germline CDR1 is SEHNR and CDR2 FQNEAQ (reference sequence). The CDR3 loop spans 11 amino acids. V was clipped by 4 bases and J by 16 bases; unmatched bases: 4. This PCR relied on a set of 60 Vbeta primers and 13 Jbeta primers. The table came from immunoSEQ multiplex PCR; TCRdb's copy has only in-frame clones and leaves some out. The specimen's table records tens of thousands of clones. This TCR came from a female donor in good health and CMV-seronegative. This sequence joins TRBV7-9 and TRBJ1-4; 9 bases line up with TRBD1. Sequenced material: PBMCs. The CDR3 sequence: CASSSTGGPFF. The CDR3 nucleotides read TGTGCCAGCAGCTCAACAGGGGGCCCGTTTTTT.